This TCR beta chain was documented in a study of vaccination effects on CD4 cells after COVID-19. At the level of the study: Vaccination of participants consisted of two doses of either the BNT162b2 or mRNA-1273 vaccine. Points from the study as a whole: By a late point after vaccination, infection- and vaccine-induced clones had shrunk markedly through clonal contraction.

Antigen-specific CD4+ T cells were first expanded with viral peptide pools by the ViraFEST assay and only then sequenced. With roughly 10 days of culture completed, CD4+ T cells were isolated. Absence of prior SARS-CoV-2 infection characterized the vaccine recipients, who showed negative nucleocapsid antibodies. The researchers cultured fewer than 2.5 million PBMC per well with 9.5 to 10 IU/ml IL-2 and 8 to 10 ug/ml peptides. Half the medium was swapped for IL-2 medium on days 3 and 7. As to this clone: Its antigen is unidentified.

Libraries were prepared by immunoSEQ multiplex PCR; TCRdb keeps only in-frame clonotypes and omits some of them. The data show tens of thousands of clones, 77% seen once. The V and J ends lost 5 bases and 10 bases, in that order; junction bases with no gene match: 8. Germline V gene sequence: CDR1 SEHNR, CDR2 FQNEAQ (reference sequence). The CDR3 runs 13 residues. The chain combines TRBV7-9 with TRBJ1-1, with 9 bases matching TRBD1. The TCR comes from a human donor who received a COVID-19 vaccine. The specimen was CD4+ T cells from PBMCs cultured with HCoV-NL63 spike peptides, collected before COVID-19 vaccination. The CDR3 spells CASSPLQGAGAFF. The CDR3 bases are TGTGCCAGCAGCCCCTTACAGGGGGCTGGAGCTTTCTTT.